This TCR beta chain was sequenced in a study of graft-versus-host responses after intestinal transplantation. Study outcomes and limitations: The recipient marrow held GvH clones, and some of them showed up first in ileum or blood.

Tissue processing of the graft released intraepithelial and lamina propria lymphocytes from it. In germline, CDR1 is MNHEY, CDR2 SMNVEV (reference sequence). This CDR3 spans 15 amino acids. J lost 2 bases, V lost 6 bases, and 5 bases had no gene match. Assay: immunoSEQ multiplex PCR; the TCRdb copy retains only in-frame clones and omits some. The sample consists of about 15,000 clones, about 80% of them appearing once. This clone rates as medium-sized. Its antigen is still unknown. The receptor was derived from a human patient who received an intestinal transplant, so some T cells may come from the graft donor. Specimen: ileum tissue, collected roughly 110 days after intestinal transplant. V and J are TRBV27 and TRBJ2-7, with 12 bases fitting TRBD2. The CDR3 DNA reads TGTGCCAGCAGCCTGACTAGCGGGAGCGCCTACGAGCAGTACTTC. Translated, it gives CASSLTSGSAYEQYF.